In its sample, the clone carrying this TCR beta chain was seen a few times. Its antigen is currently unknown. The source of the sample is a study of cytomegalovirus exposure and HLA in healthy donors. Study outcomes and limitations: Rare TCR sequences predominated, though certain public TCRs were found in many donors. In a later analysis, 15,000 to 20,000 TCR beta sequences were associated with HLA alleles at 0.05 false discovery rate.

60 Vbeta and 13 Jbeta primers were used in PCR. The assay was immunoSEQ multiplex PCR, and TCRdb's table has in-frame clones only and misses some. The sample contains nearly 110,000 clones, approximately 79% of which appear only once. Trimming left V 4 bases short and J 4 bases short, with 13 bases between. Germline CDR1 SGHNT, CDR2 YYREEE (reference sequence). This CDR3 has 14 amino acids. This TCR was sampled from a middle-aged woman in good health and CMV-seropositive. Input material: PBMCs. V is TRBV5-4 and J is TRBJ2-3; tentatively, D is TRBD2 (6 bases). CDR3 DNA: TGTGCCAGCAGCCCCGGGACTTCCCCAGATACGCAGTATTTT. It is translated as CASSPGTSPDTQYF. Filled out from reference TRBV5-4 and TRBJ2-3, the complete variable domain reads ETGVTQSPTHLIKTRGQQVTLRCSSQSGHNTVSWYQQALGQGPQFIFQYYREEENGRGNFPPRFSGLQFPNYSSELNVNALELDDSALYLCASSPGTSPDTQYFGPGTRLTVL.